This T cell receptor (beta chain) stems from a study of cytomegalovirus exposure and HLA in healthy donors. Study-level findings and limits: It emerged from a later analysis that several of the most significant clusters appeared to be linked to common viral pathogens. The majority of CMV-associated TCR beta chains were reported as apparently HLA-restricted in a later analysis.

The PCR used 60 Vbeta and 13 Jbeta primers. Sequenced by immunoSEQ multiplex PCR; TCRdb stores in-frame clones only, minus some. The data contain 200,000 to 250,000 clones, around 79% of them singletons. The V end was cut by 0 bases, the J end by 7 bases, with 7 bases between. This CDR3 contains 14 residues. Germline V gene sequence: CDR1 MGHRA, CDR2 YSYEKL. Points on this clone: What it binds is not known.

In nominal health when sampled, donors likely had unrecorded immune exposures nonetheless. The clonotype originates from a man younger than 30 in good health and CMV-seronegative. Sequencing was done on a sample of PBMCs. The J gene is TRBJ1-6, the V gene TRBV4-1, with D uncertain. The CDR3 DNA is TGCGCCAGCAGCCAAGAAGCTGTAAATTCACCCCTCCACTTT. The encoded protein is CASSQEAVNSPLHF.